The entry below describes one T cell receptor beta chain. It has no known antigen specificity. There are no base qualities to consult, and no much larger clone falls within one base. This sample stems from a study of blood T cell repertoires in COVID-19 (dated by TCRdb to about 2020). Notes on the research overall: Samples covering the acute and convalescent phases of COVID-19 were provided by collaborators in the United States, Italy and Spain. The material from the prospective study consisted of cDNA or gDNA derived from T cells, B-cell-depleted T cells, or PBMCs. The dataset comprised deeply sampled blood TCRbeta repertoires from subjects exposed to, actively infected with, or recovered from COVID-19. A freely available public database, intended as a resource for researchers studying the immune response to SARS-CoV-2, is where the repertoires were released. Samples came from the ongoing ImmuneRACE study (first 160 participants) plus 1,254 subjects from 6 global collaborators. Nearly every sample came with metadata listing a de-identified subject ID, COVID-19 status, age in years and sex. Where HLA class I and class II types were available, the types were taken from metadata supplied by the sample provider, not from assay-based typing.

V is clipped by 1 base and J by 2 bases, and the sequence between their germline boundaries is 13 bases long. Taken from the germline V gene (reference sequence), the CDR1 and CDR2 loops are SGHNT and YYREEE. Measured from the cysteine to the phenylalanine, the CDR3 is 15 residues long. Left in the record is the CDR3 DNA by itself, 45 bases read in frame from the first base. The immunoSEQ Assay, a bias-controlled multiplex PCR, was used to amplify TCRbeta CDR3 regions from genomic DNA. Processing in the source paper ran as follows. The number of nucleated cells in each sample was estimated from the amplification of reference gene primers within the assay. To quantify the absolute abundance of each unique TCRbeta CDR3 rearrangement, sequence reads were collapsed and filtered. For each sample, productive Simpson clonality was calculated as the square root of Simpson's diversity index over productive rearrangements. TCRdb retrieved this table from immuneACCESS and kept in-frame rearrangements only. Not all clones are present; in checked studies, unresolved V genes account for under half, and no reason is known for the remainder. V and J calls and clone size come straight from that table; D and trimming were deduced from the DNA. The sample contains under 300,000 clones, around 86% of them found a single time. The ten largest clones represent just under 3% of the sample.

Whole blood was collected in K2EDTA tubes by collaborating institutions according to the institutions' own protocols. For TCRbeta analysis, collaborators shipped samples in one of three forms: frozen whole blood, isolated PBMCs, or DNA extracted from either of those sample types. What the research found in general, with its limitations: The quantity of clinical and demographic metadata differed by source and by participant and was supplied without curation.

The rearranged chain carries TRBV5-4 and TRBJ2-7; TRBD1 could be the D gene, as 6 bases match. This TCR was sampled from a woman aged 60-75 years with active or convalescent COVID-19. The sample comprised peripheral blood. In nucleotide form, the sequence is TGTGCCAGCAGCTTGTCGACAGGATCACCCTACGAGCAGTACTTC. Translated, this is CASSLSTGSPYEQYF.